Listed below are T cell receptor beta chains from one sample, sequenced in a study of shared T cell receptors in the human thymus. Clones were read by immunoSEQ multiplex PCR, and TCRdb kept only the in-frame ones, dropping some. Of roughly 560,000 clones detected, approximately 78% appear once; the ten largest clones hold 0.013%. In addition, the sample was reused for a study of human thymus T cells.

Sequenced material: thymocytes. Every receptor here comes from a boy younger than two with a congenital heart defect. The CDR3 runs from the conserved cysteine through the conserved F or W. D genes are given only for firm matches. Clone size, where shown, is once, few, many, or a class for clones that have expanded.

j_call,clone_size,d_call,v_call,cdr3_length,cdr3_aa,cdr3_nt
TRBJ2-3,.,.,TRBV30,14,CAWRGVVSTDTQYF,TGTGCCTGGAGAGGGGTCGTTAGCACAGATACGCAGTATTTT
TRBJ2-7,.,TRBD1,TRBV15,15,CATSSIRDRPYEQYF,TGTGCCACCAGCAGCATCCGGGACAGACCCTACGAGCAGTACTTC
TRBJ2-1,.,TRBD1,TRBV25-1,15,CASSEPGQARNEQFF,TGTGCCAGCAGTGAACCTGGACAGGCGAGAAATGAGCAGTTCTTC
TRBJ1-5,.,.,TRBV19,15,CASSMSKEGNQPQHF,TGTGCCAGTAGTATGTCCAAGGAGGGCAATCAGCCCCAGCATTTT
TRBJ1-4,.,.,TRBV14,13,CASSRHRSVELFF,TGTGCCAGCAGCCGCCACAGGAGTGTTGAGCTGTTTTTT
TRBJ2-1,.,TRBD2,TRBV27,17,CASSCRLAGGPSLEQFF,TGTGCCAGCAGTTGTCGGCTAGCGGGAGGGCCCTCACTTGAGCAGTTCTTC
TRBJ1-4,.,TRBD1,TRBV9,19,CASNTQGQGGPWANEKLFF,TGTGCCAGCAACACCCAGGGACAGGGGGGGCCTTGGGCTAATGAAAAACTGTTTTTT
TRBJ2-5,.,TRBD1,TRBV11-3,14,CASSLGQGKETQYF,TGTGCCAGCAGCTTAGGACAGGGGAAAGAGACCCAGTACTTC
TRBJ2-7,.,TRBD2,TRBV19,15,CASSTHGREGFEQYF,TGTGCCAGTAGTACCCATGGGCGGGAGGGGTTCGAGCAGTACTTC
TRBJ1-2,.,TRBD1,TRBV14,16,CASSQDTGGLGYGYTF,TGTGCCAGCAGCCAAGATACAGGGGGCCTGGGCTATGGCTACACCTTC
TRBJ1-1,.,.,TRBV5-1,15,CASSLPGEKNTEAFF,TGCGCCAGCAGCTTACCGGGAGAAAAGAACACTGAAGCTTTCTTT
TRBJ2-1,.,.,TRBV6-5,15,CASRGRPGDYNEQFF,TGTGCCAGCAGGGGCCGCCCCGGCGACTACAATGAGCAGTTCTTC
TRBJ2-3,.,.,TRBV15,20,CATSRDPKPLLAPSTDTQYF,TGTGCCACCAGCAGAGACCCCAAACCGTTGCTAGCGCCTAGCACAGATACGCAGTATTTT
TRBJ2-1,.,TRBD2,TRBV7-7,16,CASSLGLAGPNNEQFF,TGTGCTAGCAGCCTGGGACTAGCGGGGCCAAACAATGAGCAGTTCTTC
TRBJ2-2,.,.,TRBV30,15,CAWRHGGLNTGELFF,TGTGCCTGGAGGCACGGGGGGCTGAACACCGGGGAGCTGTTTTTT
TRBJ2-3,.,.,TRBV7-9,15,CASSFQGYSTDTQYF,TGTGCCAGCAGCTTCCAGGGGTACAGCACAGATACGCAGTATTTT
TRBJ1-2,.,TRBD1,TRBV27,13,CASSQGGRYGYTF,TGTGCCAGCAGTCAGGGGGGACGGTATGGCTACACCTTC
TRBJ1-1,few,.,TRBV5-6,12,CASSLFGGRAFF,TGTGCCAGCAGCTTGTTCGGGGGAAGAGCTTTCTTT
TRBJ1-3,.,TRBD1,TRBV27,16,CASSLLGTGGRNTIYF,TGTGCCAGCAGTTTATTAGGGACAGGGGGAAGAAACACCATATATTTT
TRBJ2-1,.,.,TRBV5-4,13,CASSMTLGNEQFF,TGTGCCAGCAGTATGACTCTTGGCAATGAGCAGTTCTTC
TRBJ1-5,.,TRBD1,TRBV18,16,CASSQSGTGGGQPQHF,TGTGCCAGCTCACAATCCGGGACAGGGGGCGGTCAGCCCCAGCATTTT
TRBJ2-5,few,TRBD2,TRBV5-6,16,CASSQPSGNRQETQYF,TGTGCCAGCAGCCAACCCAGCGGGAATCGACAAGAGACCCAGTACTTC
TRBJ2-3,.,.,TRBV7-9,13,CASSAGPIGKQYF,TGTGCCAGCAGCGCGGGACCAATCGGGAAACAGTATTTT
TRBJ2-3,.,.,TRBV6-1,14,CASRAHGGTDTQYF,TGTGCCAGCAGGGCCCACGGGGGCACAGATACGCAGTATTTT
TRBJ1-5,few,.,TRBV4-1,17,CASSQETDRNSNQPQHF,TGCGCCAGCAGCCAAGAGACGGACAGAAATAGCAATCAGCCCCAGCATTTT
TRBJ1-2,.,TRBD1,TRBV5-1,15,CASSSTGGILYGYTF,TGCGCCAGCAGCTCGACAGGGGGGATTCTCTATGGCTACACCTTC
TRBJ2-2,.,.,TRBV6-5,16,CASSYVPQGSTGELFF,TGTGCCAGCAGTTACGTTCCCCAGGGATCCACCGGGGAGCTGTTTTTT
TRBJ2-7,.,TRBD2,TRBV4-3,19,CASSQGPGLAGEGSYEQYF,TGCGCCAGCAGCCAAGGTCCAGGACTAGCGGGAGAGGGGTCCTACGAGCAGTACTTC
TRBJ1-5,.,.,TRBV6-6,15,CASRLRGAVDQPQHF,TGTGCCAGCAGACTTCGGGGGGCGGTCGATCAGCCCCAGCATTTT
TRBJ2-1,few,.,TRBV4-2,20,CASSQDQGTHGMRGYNEQFF,TGTGCCAGCAGCCAAGATCAAGGGACTCACGGTATGCGGGGCTACAATGAGCAGTTCTTC
TRBJ1-1,few,.,TRBV30,12,CAWSWGDTEAFF,TGTGCCTGGAGTTGGGGGGACACTGAAGCTTTCTTT
TRBJ2-2,.,TRBD1,TRBV11-2,19,CASSTPGTGGTRDTGELFF,TGTGCCAGCAGCACGCCCGGGACAGGGGGCACGAGGGACACCGGGGAGCTGTTTTTT
TRBJ2-1,.,TRBD2,TRBV4-3,15,CASSHRLAGDNEQFF,TGCGCCAGCAGCCATCGACTAGCGGGAGACAATGAGCAGTTCTTC
TRBJ2-7,.,TRBD2,TRBV7-8,16,CASSFPKRESSYEQYF,TGTGCCAGCAGCTTTCCAAAGCGGGAGAGCTCCTACGAGCAGTACTTC
TRBJ1-1,.,TRBD1,TRBV30,12,CAWSTGGTEAFF,TGTGCCTGGTCTACAGGGGGCACTGAAGCTTTCTTT
TRBJ2-7,.,.,TRBV27,15,CASSLDPLAAYEQYF,TGTGCCAGCAGTTTAGATCCCCTAGCCGCCTACGAGCAGTACTTC
TRBJ2-7,.,.,TRBV5-1,12,CASSLLLVPQYF,TGCGCCAGCAGCTTACTTCTTGTCCCACAGTACTTC
TRBJ2-7,.,TRBD1,TRBV27,13,CASSPRQGYEQYF,TGTGCCAGCAGTCCTAGACAGGGCTACGAGCAGTACTTC
TRBJ2-5,.,.,TRBV27,13,CASSPLYQETQYF,TGTGCCAGCAGCCCTTTGTACCAAGAGACCCAGTACTTC
TRBJ2-1,.,.,TRBV4-1,16,CASSQVDQGDWDEQFF,TGCGCCAGCAGCCAAGTCGATCAGGGTGATTGGGATGAGCAGTTCTTC
TRBJ2-2,.,TRBD2,TRBV30,20,CAWSGNPGLAGTRDTGELFF,TGTGCCTGGAGTGGAAATCCGGGACTAGCGGGGACTCGTGACACCGGGGAGCTGTTTTTT
TRBJ1-4,once,TRBD1,TRBV30,14,CAWSAVQGDEKLFF,TGTGCCTGGAGTGCGGTACAGGGGGATGAAAAACTGTTTTTT
TRBJ2-7,.,TRBD2,TRBV7-2,15,CASSLASGRSYEQYF,TGTGCCAGCAGCTTAGCTAGCGGGAGATCCTACGAGCAGTACTTC